This T cell receptor (beta chain) was captured by sequencing in a study of blood T cell repertoires in COVID-19. Study details: The United States, Italy and Spain were the sources of the acute and convalescent COVID-19 samples. Sources were T cells, B-cell-depleted T cells, or PBMCs; the material itself was cDNA or gDNA.

Generated by immunoSEQ multiplex PCR, the TCRdb table keeps only in-frame clones and is missing some. Altogether some 90,000 clones are present, approximately 81% being singletons, with the ten largest covering 4% to 5.5%. Germline CDR1 is SGHNT and CDR2 is YYREEE (reference sequence). The CDR3 has 15 residues. V dropped 4 bases and J dropped 5; count of bases not matched to a gene: 10. This clone was observed a single time. This rearrangement joins TRBV5-4 to TRBJ2-3; TRBD2 matches at 7 bases. Sequenced sample: peripheral blood. This receptor was identified in a man between 60 and 70 years old with acute or convalescent COVID-19. The CDR3 sequence is CASSPPTSSGDTQYF. CDR3 nucleotides: TGTGCCAGCAGCCCCCCGACTAGCTCAGGAGATACGCAGTATTTT. Filled out from reference TRBV5-4 and TRBJ2-3, the complete variable domain reads ETGVTQSPTHLIKTRGQQVTLRCSSQSGHNTVSWYQQALGQGPQFIFQYYREEENGRGNFPPRFSGLQFPNYSSELNVNALELDDSALYLCASSPPTSSGDTQYFGPGTRLTVL.